This T cell receptor (beta chain) came from a study of early T cells in non-severe SARS-CoV-2 infection. This clonotype was detected many times. Each cDNA molecule carried a unique molecular identifier. MiXCR, applied by TCRdb to the 5' RACE reads, yields one record per CDR3 protein. The sample includes about 29,000 distinct CDR3 sequences, roughly 5.3% of them seen just once. The length of the CDR3 is 11 residues. CDR1 and CDR2 from the germline V gene are DFQATT and SNEGSKA (reference sequence). V was trimmed by 0 bases and J by 8 bases, leaving 7 bases between them. The clonotype comes from an adult who was a healthcare worker with PCR-confirmed SARS-CoV-2 infection or an uninfected control (not recorded which). V usage is TRBV20-1 and J usage is TRBJ1-2; D is undetermined. The sequencing input was whole blood. Here the CDR3 reads CSARDKRGYTF. CDR3 coding DNA: TGCAGTGCTAGAGATAAAAGAGGCTACACCTTC.